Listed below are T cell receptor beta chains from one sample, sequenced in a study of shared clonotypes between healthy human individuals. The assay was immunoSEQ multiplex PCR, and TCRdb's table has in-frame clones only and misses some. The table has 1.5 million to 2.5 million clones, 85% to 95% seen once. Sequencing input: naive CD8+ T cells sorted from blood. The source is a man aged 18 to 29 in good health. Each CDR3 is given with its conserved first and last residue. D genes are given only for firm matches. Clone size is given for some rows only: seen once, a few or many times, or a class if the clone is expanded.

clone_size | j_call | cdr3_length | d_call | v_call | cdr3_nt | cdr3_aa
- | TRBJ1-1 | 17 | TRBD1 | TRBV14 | TGTGCCAGCAGCCACCTAAAAGGGGAGGGGGCAGAAACTGAAGCTTTCTTT | CASSHLKGEGAETEAFF
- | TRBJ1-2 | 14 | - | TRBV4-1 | TGCGCCAGCAGCCAAGTTTTAGGAGGGAATGGCTACACCTTC | CASSQVLGGNGYTF
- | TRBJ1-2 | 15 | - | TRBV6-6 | TGTGCCAGCAGTTATTCCTTAACAGGGAACTATGGCTACACCTTC | CASSYSLTGNYGYTF
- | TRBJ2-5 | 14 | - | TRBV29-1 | TGCAGCGTTGAGGGTTGGGCGGGAACGGAGACCCAGTACTTC | CSVEGWAGTETQYF
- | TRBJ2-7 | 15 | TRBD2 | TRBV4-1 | TGCGCCAGCAGCCAACTAGCGGGAGGTACCTACGAGCAGTACTTC | CASSQLAGGTYEQYF
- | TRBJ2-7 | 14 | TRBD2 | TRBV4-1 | TGCGCCAGCAGCCACCCGGGGGGATCCTACGAGCAGTACTTC | CASSHPGGSYEQYF
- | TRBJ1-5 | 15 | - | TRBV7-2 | TGTGCCAGCAGCTTAGGGTATGGAGACAATCAGCCCCAGCATTTT | CASSLGYGDNQPQHF
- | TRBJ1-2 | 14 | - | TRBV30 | TGTGCCTGGAGTGGGACAGAGTATAACTATGGCTACACCTTC | CAWSGTEYNYGYTF
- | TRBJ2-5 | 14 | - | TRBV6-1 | TGTGCCAGCACCGAGTGGGGGGTAGGAGAGACCCAGTACTTC | CASTEWGVGETQYF
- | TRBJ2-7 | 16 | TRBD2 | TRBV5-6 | TGTGCCAGCAGCTTGGGCCGACTAGCGGCTTCCTACGAGCAGTACTTC | CASSLGRLAASYEQYF
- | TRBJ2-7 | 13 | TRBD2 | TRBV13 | TGTGCCAGCAGCTTCGGGAGGTCCTACGAGCAGTACTTC | CASSFGRSYEQYF
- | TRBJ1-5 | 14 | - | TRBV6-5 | TGTGCCAGCAGTTTAGGGGCTAGCAATCAGCCCCAGCATTTT | CASSLGASNQPQHF
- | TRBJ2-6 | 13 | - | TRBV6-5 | TGTGCCAGCCGGCCCTCTGGGGCCAACGTCCTGACTTTC | CASRPSGANVLTF
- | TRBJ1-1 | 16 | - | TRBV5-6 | TGTGCCAGCAGCTCCGATGGGGCCTGGATGAACACTGAAGCTTTCTTT | CASSSDGAWMNTEAFF
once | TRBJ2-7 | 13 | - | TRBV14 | TGTGCCAGCAGCCACGGGCAGGCCTACGAGCAGTACTTC | CASSHGQAYEQYF
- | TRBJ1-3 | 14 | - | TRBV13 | TGTGCCAGCAGCCCGGGGGATTCTGGAAACACCATATATTTT | CASSPGDSGNTIYF